These 9 T cell receptor beta chains originate from one sample sequenced in a study of blood T cell repertoires in COVID-19. Clones were read by immunoSEQ multiplex PCR, and TCRdb kept only the in-frame ones, dropping some. The sample has around 240,000 clones; approximately 83% are singletons. Sequencing used PBMCs or T cells enriched from blood (not recorded which). These receptors all stem from a woman aged 50 to 60 who had recovered from COVID-19.

V usage is TRBV30 and J usage is TRBJ2-7; D not certain. V shed 1 base and J shed 2 bases, with 6 bases lying between them. The V gene's germline CDR1 is GTSNPN and CDR2 SVGIG (reference sequence). The CDR3 contains 12 residues. CDR3 sequence (DNA): TGTGCCTGGAGTGGAGACACCTACGAGCAGTACTTC. Its protein product is CAWSGDTYEQYF.

This chain connects TRBV7-9 to TRBJ2-7; 8 bases are a match to TRBD1. Germline V lookup: CDR1 SEHNR, CDR2 FQNEAQ (reference sequence). J was trimmed by 1 base and V by 3 bases; bases with no gene match: 8. The CDR3 spans 16 residues. This chain's CDR3 is CASSFNPGQASYEQYF. CDR3 DNA: TGTGCCAGCAGCTTTAATCCGGGACAGGCTTCCTACGAGCAGTACTTC.

V is TRBV3-1 (or the pseudogene TRBV3-2) and J is TRBJ2-1; unclear D gene. V was clipped by 1 base and J by 8 bases, with 3 bases between them. The CDR3 covers 11 residues. The V gene's germline CDR1 is LGHDT and CDR2 YNNKEL (reference sequence). The CDR3 spells CASSQVYEQFF. The CDR3 DNA reads TGTGCCAGCAGCCAAGTATATGAGCAGTTCTTC.

The rearrangement uses TRBV28 and TRBJ2-7; D possibly corresponds to TRBD2 (5 bases). This CDR3 spans 14 amino acids. V dropped 6 bases and J dropped 2 bases, with 14 bases sitting between them. Germline V CDR1 and CDR2: MDHEN, SYDVKM. The CDR3 region is CASSYTEGAYEQYF. The CDR3 region has the DNA TGTGCCAGCAGCTACACCGAGGGAGCCTACGAGCAGTACTTC.

This clone has just a few counts. The chain has TRBV4-2 and TRBJ1-6, with TRBD1 identical over 7 bases. V dropped 4 bases and J dropped 6; count of bases not matched to a gene: 3. The CDR3 spans 14 residues. Germline loops: CDR1 LGHNA, CDR2 YNFKEQ. CDR3 protein: CASSRDRVNSPLHF. The DNA for the CDR3 is TGTGCCAGCAGCCGGGACAGAGTTAATTCACCCCTCCACTTT.

The chain carries TRBV28 and TRBJ2-7; 9 bases are a match to TRBD1. V was clipped by 2 bases and J by 4 bases; unmatched bases: 6. The CDR3 runs 15 residues. The germline CDR1 and CDR2 sequences are MDHEN and SYDVKM. Here the CDR3 DNA reads TGTGCCAGCAGTTTAGCCGGGACAGGGCAGTACGAGCAGTACTTC. It specifies CASSLAGTGQYEQYF.

The V and J genes are TRBV7-2 and TRBJ2-1, with D possibly being TRBD2 (5 bases). The V gene's germline CDR1 is SGHTA and CDR2 FQGNSA. V was clipped by 5 bases and J by 2 bases, with 10 bases between them. The CDR3 runs 14 residues. CDR3 nucleotides: TGTGCCAGCAGCCCCCAGACTACCTACAATGAGCAGTTCTTC. Its protein product is CASSPQTTYNEQFF.

J is TRBJ2-3 and V is TRBV11-1; 8 bases agree with TRBD1. This CDR3 region has 15 residues. Looked up from germline, CDR1 is SGHAT and CDR2 is FQDESV (reference sequence). Germline trimming cut 3 bases from V and 5 bases from J; bases unmatched to any gene: 7. The CDR3 DNA sequence: TGTGCCAGCAGCTTCGGACAGGGTGATAGAGATACGCAGTATTTT. The encoded protein is CASSFGQGDRDTQYF.

The CDR3 DNA reads TGTGCCAGCAGCCAAGTAGGTGGGAGAAGTACCGGGGAGCTGTTTTTT. Its protein is CASSQVGGRSTGELFF. The chain is built from TRBV3-1 (or the pseudogene TRBV3-2) and TRBJ2-2, with D possibly TRBD2 on 5 matching bases. Germline CDR1 reads LGHDT; CDR2 reads YNNKEL (reference sequence). V was cut by 1 base and J by 5 bases, with 14 bases left in between. The CDR3 is made up of 16 amino acids.